This record concerns one TCR beta chain sequence. These data originate in a study of technical replicates of blood from a handful of donors. Sequenced by immunoSEQ multiplex PCR; TCRdb stores in-frame clones only, minus some. The data hold under 95,000 clones, with 94% observed a single time. This TCR came from a human donor in good health. Sequencing was performed on T cells isolated from PBMCs.

In DNA form, the CDR3 reads TGCGCCACCGAGACTAGCATGAGGTCGAACACCGGGGAGCTGTTTTTT. It translates to CATETSMRSNTGELFF. The gene calls are TRBV10-2 and TRBJ2-2; TRBD2 matches 7 bases. Germline V gene data show CDR1 as WSHSY and CDR2 as SAAADI. The CDR3 has 16 amino acids. Losses at the gene ends were 10 bases for V and 0 bases for J; bases not matched to a gene: 11.